This TCR beta chain stems from a study of T-cell reconstitution after alpha-beta-depleted transplantation in children. This clonotype occurred many times. Its antigen is currently unknown. A TCRbeta library incorporating unique molecular identifiers was prepared. TCRdb independently ran MiXCR on the PCR reads; one entry per CDR3 protein. The table records about 70,000 distinct CDR3 sequences, 11% of them present only once. Findings of the study overall: T cells produced anew were the main source of T-cell counts and diversity one year after transplant. Several hundred expanded graft clones reportedly supplied alpha-beta T cells about two months after transplant.

This CDR3 region has 12 residues. With 4 bases removed from V and 7 bases from J, the gap between germline ends came to 13 bases. Germline CDR1 SQVTM, CDR2 ANQGSEA. This clonotype was obtained from a boy aged 5-17 years with acute myeloid leukemia, due to receive a stem cell transplant. The chain recombines TRBV29-1 with TRBJ1-2, with a weak D call TRBD1 (5 bases). Sequencing was performed on PBMCs, taken before TCRalphabeta/CD19-depleted stem cell transplant. The chain's CDR3 is CSVGGFILGYTF. The CDR3 DNA follows: TGCAGCGTTGGGGGCTTTATTCTTGGCTACACCTTC.